The rows below give T cell receptor beta chains drawn from one sample of a study of immune evolution from preneoplasia to lung adenocarcinoma. The repertoire was sequenced with immunoSEQ multiplex PCR; TCRdb's copy has only in-frame clones and lacks some. The table lists thousands of clones, roughly 80% of them singletons. Sequenced: FFPE minimally invasive lung adenocarcinoma tissue. The receptors were gathered from a person aged 50 to 70 with lung adenocarcinoma. The CDR3 runs from the conserved cysteine through the conserved F or W. The D gene is left open where the match is weak. Not every row has a clone size; where given, it reads once, few, many or a size class.

length: 16
size: once
D: .
V: TRBV7-2
J: TRBJ1-3
CDR3: CASSLGSLLSGNTIYF
DNA: TGTGCCAGCAGCTTAGGATCCCTCCTCTCTGGAAACACCATATATTTT

length: 13
size: .
D: .
V: TRBV7-9
J: TRBJ1-5
CDR3: CASSYGSNQPQHF
DNA: TGTGCCAGCAGCTATGGGAGCAATCAGCCCCAGCATTTT

length: 13
size: few
D: .
V: TRBV5-1
J: TRBJ1-2
CDR3: CASSLTDTYGYTF
DNA: TGCGCCAGCAGCTTGACGGACACCTATGGCTACACCTTC

length: 15
size: .
D: TRBD2
V: TRBV10-3
J: TRBJ2-3
CDR3: CAISVDGGATDTQYF
DNA: TGTGCCATCAGTGTGGACGGGGGGGCGACAGATACGCAGTATTTT

length: 15
size: .
D: TRBD1
V: TRBV30
J: TRBJ2-1
CDR3: CAWMGQGASYNEQFF
DNA: TGTGCCTGGATGGGACAGGGGGCCTCCTACAATGAGCAGTTCTTC

length: 13
size: few
D: TRBD1
V: TRBV19
J: TRBJ1-2
CDR3: CASSIPTGHGYTF
DNA: TGTGCCAGTAGTATTCCGACAGGGCATGGCTACACCTTC

length: 13
size: once
D: .
V: TRBV7-6
J: TRBJ2-3
CDR3: CASSLKSTDTQYF
DNA: TGTGCCAGCAGCTTAAAAAGCACAGATACGCAGTATTTT

length: 14
size: few
D: .
V: TRBV5-1
J: TRBJ2-7
CDR3: CASSLGEVGYEQYF
DNA: TGCGCCAGCAGCCTAGGGGAGGTGGGGTACGAGCAGTACTTC

length: 16
size: once
D: .
V: TRBV5-1
J: TRBJ2-3
CDR3: CASSLGLEGHTDTQYF
DNA: TGCGCCAGCAGCTTAGGGCTAGAGGGCCACACAGATACGCAGTATTTT

length: 12
size: .
D: .
V: TRBV30
J: TRBJ1-2
CDR3: CAWSEEYRGYTF
DNA: TGTGCCTGGAGTGAGGAGTACAGGGGCTACACCTTC

length: 15
size: .
D: .
V: TRBV4-1
J: TRBJ1-4
CDR3: CASSQDRQGNEKLFF
DNA: TGCGCCAGCAGCCAAGATCGTCAGGGGAATGAAAAACTGTTTTTT

length: 14
size: .
D: TRBD2
V: TRBV19
J: TRBJ2-1
CDR3: CASSAAGALWEQFF
DNA: TGTGCCAGTAGTGCGGCGGGAGCCCTCTGGGAGCAGTTCTTC

length: 15
size: .
D: .
V: TRBV28
J: TRBJ1-5
CDR3: CASLADGSFREPQHF
DNA: TGTGCCAGCTTAGCGGACGGCTCTTTTAGGGAGCCCCAGCATTTT

length: 14
size: .
D: TRBD1
V: TRBV5-1
J: TRBJ1-4
CDR3: CASSLAGGSEKLFF
DNA: TGCGCCAGCAGCTTGGCAGGGGGTTCTGAAAAACTGTTTTTT

length: 15
size: .
D: .
V: TRBV5-1
J: TRBJ2-7
CDR3: CASSLAGPLGYEQYF
DNA: TGCGCCAGCAGCTTGGCAGGGCCGCTTGGCTACGAGCAGTACTTC

length: 15
size: few
D: .
V: TRBV19
J: TRBJ1-1
CDR3: CASRPLGGRYTEAFF
DNA: TGTGCCAGTAGGCCCCTTGGAGGGAGGTACACTGAAGCTTTCTTT

length: 14
size: .
D: .
V: TRBV7-9
J: TRBJ1-1
CDR3: CASSLKWNYTEAFF
DNA: TGTGCCAGCAGCTTGAAATGGAATTACACTGAAGCTTTCTTT

length: 23
size: .
D: .
V: TRBV28
J: TRBJ2-7
CDR3: CASSLGGLSSYAALARVSYEQYF
DNA: TGTGCCAGCAGTCTTGGGGGCCTATCGAGTTATGCAGCGCTCGCGCGCGTTTCCTACGAGCAGTACTTC

length: 17
size: once
D: .
V: TRBV21-1
J: TRBJ1-5
CDR3: CASSKGPRQDRNQPQHF
DNA: TGTGCCAGCAGCAAAGGTCCGCGGCAGGACCGCAATCAGCCCCAGCATTTT

length: 13
size: .
D: .
V: TRBV28
J: TRBJ2-2
CDR3: CASRDAGDGELFF
DNA: TGTGCCAGCAGGGACGCAGGGGATGGGGAGCTGTTTTTT

length: 14
size: .
D: .
V: TRBV5-1
J: TRBJ1-1
CDR3: CASSRRQVGTEAFF
DNA: TGCGCCAGCAGCCGCAGACAGGTGGGCACTGAAGCTTTCTTT

length: 15
size: .
D: .
V: TRBV29-1
J: TRBJ1-1
CDR3: CSVVRELLLNTEAFF
DNA: TGCAGCGTTGTTCGCGAACTCCTCCTTAACACTGAAGCTTTCTTT

length: 14
size: once
D: .
V: TRBV10-3
J: TRBJ1-2
CDR3: CAISELSGNYGYTF
DNA: TGTGCCATCAGTGAGCTGAGCGGGAACTATGGCTACACCTTC

length: 18
size: few
D: TRBD1
V: TRBV19
J: TRBJ1-4
CDR3: CASQQTSTGGLTNEKLFF
DNA: TGTGCCAGTCAACAAACAAGTACAGGGGGCCTCACTAATGAAAAACTGTTTTTT

length: 14
size: .
D: TRBD2
V: TRBV7-3
J: TRBJ2-7
CDR3: CASSLQAGANEQYF
DNA: TGTGCCAGCAGCTTACAAGCGGGAGCCAACGAGCAGTACTTC

length: 14
size: once
D: .
V: TRBV30
J: TRBJ1-2
CDR3: CAWSRGVDNYDYTF
DNA: TGTGCCTGGAGTAGGGGGGTTGATAACTATGACTACACCTTC

length: 11
size: few
D: TRBD2
V: TRBV28
J: TRBJ2-7
CDR3: CASSYRDYRYF
DNA: TGTGCCAGCAGTTATCGGGACTATAGGTACTTC

length: 15
size: .
D: TRBD1
V: TRBV2
J: TRBJ2-1
CDR3: CASSLRTGIRNEQFF
DNA: TGTGCCAGCAGTCTCCGGACAGGGATACGCAATGAGCAGTTCTTC

length: 17
size: .
D: TRBD2
V: TRBV11-2
J: TRBJ2-3
CDR3: CASSLGVGRGVSDTQYF
DNA: TGTGCCAGCAGCTTAGGGGTTGGGCGGGGGGTGTCAGATACGCAGTATTTT

length: 12
size: .
D: TRBD1
V: TRBV29-1
J: TRBJ2-1
CDR3: CSAGQMYNEQFF
DNA: TGCAGCGCGGGACAGATGTACAATGAGCAGTTCTTC

length: 13
size: .
D: .
V: TRBV29-1
J: TRBJ1-1
CDR3: CSVEGYQTVEAFF
DNA: TGCAGCGTTGAAGGCTATCAAACAGTTGAAGCTTTCTTT

length: 11
size: once
D: .
V: TRBV7-3
J: TRBJ2-7
CDR3: CASSLRYEQYF
DNA: TGTGCCAGCAGCTTACGGTACGAGCAGTACTTC

length: 15
size: .
D: TRBD1
V: TRBV7-9
J: TRBJ1-3
CDR3: CASSRGQDSGNTIYF
DNA: TGTGCCAGCAGCCGGGGACAGGACTCTGGAAACACCATATATTTT

length: 14
size: .
D: .
V: TRBV5-1
J: TRBJ2-7
CDR3: CASSLAGVTYEQYF
DNA: TGCGCCAGCAGCTTGGCAGGGGTCACCTACGAGCAGTACTTC

length: 14
size: .
D: TRBD1
V: TRBV30
J: TRBJ1-1
CDR3: CAWSRGQGYTEAFF
DNA: TGTGCCTGGAGTCGTGGACAGGGGTACACTGAAGCTTTCTTT

length: 15
size: .
D: .
V: TRBV2
J: TRBJ2-3
CDR3: CASSAGQISTDTQYF
DNA: TGTGCCAGCAGCGCGGGACAGATAAGCACAGATACGCAGTATTTT

length: 15
size: .
D: .
V: TRBV4-1
J: TRBJ1-2
CDR3: CASSQDQGRYSGYTF
DNA: TGCGCCAGCAGCCAAGATCAGGGTCGATACAGTGGCTACACCTTC

length: 14
size: .
D: TRBD1
V: TRBV29-1
J: TRBJ2-7
CDR3: CSALSGTGVGEQYF
DNA: TGCAGCGCCCTGTCCGGGACAGGGGTGGGCGAGCAGTACTTC

length: 11
size: few
D: .
V: TRBV29-1
J: TRBJ1-1
CDR3: CSVSEGLEAFF
DNA: TGCAGCGTTTCTGAAGGACTCGAAGCTTTCTTT

length: 14
size: .
D: .
V: TRBV18
J: TRBJ1-3
CDR3: CASSPGISGNTIYF
DNA: TGTGCCAGCTCGCCAGGGATCTCTGGAAACACCATATATTTT

length: 16
size: .
D: TRBD2
V: TRBV11-2
J: TRBJ2-2
CDR3: CASSSTSGMNTGELFF
DNA: TGTGCCAGCAGCTCAACTAGCGGGATGAACACCGGGGAGCTGTTTTTT

length: 16
size: .
D: TRBD1
V: TRBV19
J: TRBJ2-2
CDR3: CASTQDRAFNTGELFF
DNA: TGTGCCAGTACCCAGGACAGGGCGTTTAACACCGGGGAGCTGTTTTTT